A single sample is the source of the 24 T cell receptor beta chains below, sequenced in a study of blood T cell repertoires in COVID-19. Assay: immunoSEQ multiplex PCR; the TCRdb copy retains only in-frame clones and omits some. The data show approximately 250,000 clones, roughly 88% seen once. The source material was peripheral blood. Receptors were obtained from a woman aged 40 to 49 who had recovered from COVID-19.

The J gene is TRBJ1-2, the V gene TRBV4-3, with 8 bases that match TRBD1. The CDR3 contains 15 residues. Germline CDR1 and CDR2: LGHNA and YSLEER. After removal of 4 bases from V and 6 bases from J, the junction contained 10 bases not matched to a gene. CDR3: CASSLTGGGGDGYTF. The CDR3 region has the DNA TGCGCCAGCAGCCTCACAGGGGGTGGGGGAGATGGCTACACCTTC.

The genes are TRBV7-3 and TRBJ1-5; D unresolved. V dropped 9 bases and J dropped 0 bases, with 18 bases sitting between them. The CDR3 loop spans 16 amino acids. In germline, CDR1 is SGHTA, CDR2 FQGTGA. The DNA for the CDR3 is TGTGCCAGATGGGTTGGGAGATCCGATAGCAATCAGCCCCAGCATTTT. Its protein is CARWVGRSDSNQPQHF. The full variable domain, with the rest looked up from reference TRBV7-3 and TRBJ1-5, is GAGVSQTPSNKVTEKGKYVELRCDPISGHTALYWYRQSLGQGPEFLIYFQGTGAADDSGLPNDRFFAVRPEGSVSTLKIQRTERGDSAVYLCARWVGRSDSNQPQHFGDGTRLSIL.

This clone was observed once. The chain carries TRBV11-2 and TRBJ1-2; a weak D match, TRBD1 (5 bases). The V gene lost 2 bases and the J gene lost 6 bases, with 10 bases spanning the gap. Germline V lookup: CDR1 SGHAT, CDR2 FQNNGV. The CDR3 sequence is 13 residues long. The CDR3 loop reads CASSLNPGHGYTF. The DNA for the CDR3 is TGTGCCAGCAGCTTAAACCCAGGGCATGGCTACACCTTC.

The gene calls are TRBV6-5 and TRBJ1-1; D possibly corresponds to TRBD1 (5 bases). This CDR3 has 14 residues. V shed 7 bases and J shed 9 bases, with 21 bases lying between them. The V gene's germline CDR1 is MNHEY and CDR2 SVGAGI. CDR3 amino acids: CASKLTGADTKAFF. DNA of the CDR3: TGTGCCAGCAAACTAACTGGGGCCGACACCAAAGCTTTCTTT.

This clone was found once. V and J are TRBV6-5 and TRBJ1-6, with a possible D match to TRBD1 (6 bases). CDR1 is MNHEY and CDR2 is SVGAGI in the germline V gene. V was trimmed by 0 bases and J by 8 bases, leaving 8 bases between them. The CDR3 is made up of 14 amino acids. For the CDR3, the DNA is TGTGCCAGCAGTTACTCCTACAGGGATTCACCCCTCCACTTT. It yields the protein CASSYSYRDSPLHF.

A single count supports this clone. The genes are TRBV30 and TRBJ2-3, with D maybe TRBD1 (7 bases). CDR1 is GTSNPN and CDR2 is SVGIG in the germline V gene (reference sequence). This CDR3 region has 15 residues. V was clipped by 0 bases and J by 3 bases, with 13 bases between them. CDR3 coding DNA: TGTGCCTGGAGTGTACTGTCAGGGGGGACAGATACGCAGTATTTT. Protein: CAWSVLSGGTDTQYF.

The CDR3 DNA reads TGCGCCAGCAGCTTGTGGGGGACACCCGACAATGAGCAGTTCTTC. Residues: CASSLWGTPDNEQFF. The chain employs TRBV5-1 and TRBJ2-1; TRBD1 might be the D (6 bases). The CDR3 is 15 residues long. From germline, CDR1 is SGHRS and CDR2 YFSETQ. V was trimmed by 1 base and J by 5 bases, leaving 13 bases between them.

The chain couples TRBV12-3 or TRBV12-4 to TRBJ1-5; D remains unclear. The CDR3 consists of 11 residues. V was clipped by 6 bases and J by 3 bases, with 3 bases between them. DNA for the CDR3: TGTGCCAGCAGCATCAATCAGCCCCAGCATTTT. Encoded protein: CASSINQPQHF.

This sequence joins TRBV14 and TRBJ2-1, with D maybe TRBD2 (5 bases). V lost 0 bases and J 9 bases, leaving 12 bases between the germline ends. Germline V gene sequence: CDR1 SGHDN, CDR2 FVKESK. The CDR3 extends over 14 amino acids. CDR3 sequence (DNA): TGTGCCAGCAGCCAAGATACGGAGGAGCCTGAGCAGTTCTTC. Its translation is CASSQDTEEPEQFF.

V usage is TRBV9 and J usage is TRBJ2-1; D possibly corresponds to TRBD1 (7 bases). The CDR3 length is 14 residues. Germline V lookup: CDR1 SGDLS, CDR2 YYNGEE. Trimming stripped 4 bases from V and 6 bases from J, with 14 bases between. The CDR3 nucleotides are TGTGCCAGCAGCTCCCAGGGGGGTCTCAATGAGCAGTTCTTC. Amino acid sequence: CASSSQGGLNEQFF.

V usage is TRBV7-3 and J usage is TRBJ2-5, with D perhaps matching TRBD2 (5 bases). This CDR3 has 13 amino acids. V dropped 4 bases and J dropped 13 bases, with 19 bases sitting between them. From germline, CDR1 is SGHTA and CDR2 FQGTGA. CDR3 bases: TGTGCCAGCAGCTCTCGTGCGGCGGGCCCCCTGTACTTC. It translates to CASSSRAAGPLYF.

Here the CDR3 DNA reads TGTGCCAGCTCACGGGGGACAGTTTTGTTGGGCGAGCAGTACTTC. It translates to CASSRGTVLLGEQYF. The chain joins TRBV18 to TRBJ2-7; 7 bases fit TRBD1. This CDR3 has 15 residues. CDR1 is KGHSH, CDR2 LQKENI, per germline. V shed 4 bases and J 6 bases; nucleotides not matched to a gene: 12.

CDR3 DNA sequence: TGTGCCAGCAGTGAAGCTACGGTTTATAGCAATCAGCCCCAGCATTTT. Amino acid sequence: CASSEATVYSNQPQHF. This chain connects TRBV6-1 to TRBJ1-5; D is unclear. Trimming removed 0 bases at V and 0 bases at J, with 9 bases between. This CDR3 is 16 amino acids long. Germline CDR1 is MNHNS and CDR2 is SASEGT.

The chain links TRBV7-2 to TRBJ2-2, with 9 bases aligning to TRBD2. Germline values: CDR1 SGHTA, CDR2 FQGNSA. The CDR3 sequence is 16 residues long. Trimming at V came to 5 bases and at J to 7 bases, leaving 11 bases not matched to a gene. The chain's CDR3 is CASSRRAGGLGGELFF. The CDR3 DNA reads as TGTGCCAGCAGCCGGAGAGCGGGGGGCCTGGGCGGGGAGCTGTTTTTT.

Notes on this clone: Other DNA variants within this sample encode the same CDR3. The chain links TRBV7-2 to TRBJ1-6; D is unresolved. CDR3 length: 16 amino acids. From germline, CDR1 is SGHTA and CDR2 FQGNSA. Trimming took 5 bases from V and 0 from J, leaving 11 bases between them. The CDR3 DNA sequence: TGTGCCAGCAGCCTCGAGGGTAGCTCCTATAATTCACCCCTCCACTTT. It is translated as CASSLEGSSYNSPLHF.

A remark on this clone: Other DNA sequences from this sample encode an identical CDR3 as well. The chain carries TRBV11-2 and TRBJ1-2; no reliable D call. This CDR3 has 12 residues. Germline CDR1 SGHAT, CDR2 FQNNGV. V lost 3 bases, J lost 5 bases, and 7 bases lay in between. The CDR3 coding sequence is TGTGCCAGCAGCTTGAGCGGATATGGCTACACCTTC. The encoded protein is CASSLSGYGYTF.

This chain's CDR3 is CASSQFTGREYTEAFF. The CDR3 nucleotides read TGTGCCAGCAGCCAATTCACAGGGAGGGAGTACACTGAAGCTTTCTTT. The gene calls are TRBV16 and TRBJ1-1; D might be TRBD1 (6 bases). Germline V gene data show CDR1 as KGHSY and CDR2 as FQNENV. The V and J ends lost 1 base and 3 bases respectively, with 15 bases between them. The CDR3 is 16 amino acids.

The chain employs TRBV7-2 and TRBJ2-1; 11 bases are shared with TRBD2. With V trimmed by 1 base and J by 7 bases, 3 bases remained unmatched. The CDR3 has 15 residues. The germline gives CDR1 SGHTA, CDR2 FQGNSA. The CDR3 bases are TGTGCCAGCAGCTTAGGTAGCGGGGGGGAAAATGAGCAGTTCTTC. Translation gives CASSLGSGGENEQFF. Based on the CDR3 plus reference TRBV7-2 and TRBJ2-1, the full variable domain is GAGVSQSPSNKVTEKGKDVELRCDPISGHTALYWYRQSLGQGLEFLIYFQGNSAPDKSGLPSDRFSAERTGGSVSTLTIQRTQQEDSAVYLCASSLGSGGENEQFFGPGTRLTVL.

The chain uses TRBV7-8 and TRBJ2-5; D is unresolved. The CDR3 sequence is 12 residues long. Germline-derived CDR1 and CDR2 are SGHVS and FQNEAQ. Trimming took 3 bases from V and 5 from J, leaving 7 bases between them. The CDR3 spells CASSFTPETQYF. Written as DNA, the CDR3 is TGTGCCAGCAGCTTTACTCCCGAGACCCAGTACTTC.

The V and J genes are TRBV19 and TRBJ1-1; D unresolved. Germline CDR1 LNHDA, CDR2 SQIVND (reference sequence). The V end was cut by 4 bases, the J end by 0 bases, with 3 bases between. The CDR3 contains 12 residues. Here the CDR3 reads CASSNMNTEAFF. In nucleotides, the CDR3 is TGTGCCAGTAGTAACATGAACACTGAAGCTTTCTTT.

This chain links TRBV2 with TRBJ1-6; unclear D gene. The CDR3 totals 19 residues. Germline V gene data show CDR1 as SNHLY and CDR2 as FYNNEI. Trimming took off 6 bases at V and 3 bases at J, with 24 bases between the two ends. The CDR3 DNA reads TGTGCCAGCAGGTTAGACAAGTCTCATGGATCATTCTATAATTCACCCCTCCACTTT. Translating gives CASRLDKSHGSFYNSPLHF. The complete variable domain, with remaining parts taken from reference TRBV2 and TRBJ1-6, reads EPEVTQTPSHQVTQMGQEVILRCVPISNHLYFYWYRQILGQKVEFLVSFYNNEISEKSEIFDDQFSVERPDGSNFTLKIRSTKLEDSAMYFCASRLDKSHGSFYNSPLHFGNGTRLTVT.

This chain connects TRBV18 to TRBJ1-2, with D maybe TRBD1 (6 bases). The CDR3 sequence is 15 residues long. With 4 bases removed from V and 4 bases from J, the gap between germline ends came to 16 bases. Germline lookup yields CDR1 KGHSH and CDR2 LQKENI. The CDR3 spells CASSLTGQIFYGYTF. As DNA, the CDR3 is TGTGCCAGCTCACTTACAGGGCAGATCTTCTATGGCTACACCTTC.

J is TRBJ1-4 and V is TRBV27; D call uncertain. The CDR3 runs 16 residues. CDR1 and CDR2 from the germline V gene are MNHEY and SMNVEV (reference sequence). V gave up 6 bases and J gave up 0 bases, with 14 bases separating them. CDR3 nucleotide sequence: TGTGCCAGCAGGACTTATTTGCGAGCAACTAATGAAAAACTGTTTTTT. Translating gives CASRTYLRATNEKLFF.

CDR3 loop: CASSLGLAGGMTGELFF. The CDR3 nucleotides read TGTGCCAGCAGTCTAGGACTAGCCGGGGGGATGACCGGGGAGCTGTTTTTT. J is TRBJ2-2 and V is TRBV7-9; TRBD2 matches 8 bases. The ends lost 6 bases at V and 5 bases at J; junction bases unmatched: 14. Germline V gene sequence: CDR1 SEHNR, CDR2 FQNEAQ (reference sequence). This CDR3 comprises 17 residues.